This T cell receptor (beta chain) was captured in a study of blood T cell repertoires in COVID-19. The Seattle patients joined while their infection was active and were tracked longitudinally afterward. Profiling relied on immunoSEQ multiplex PCR, and the TCRdb table lists in-frame clones only, not all of them. The sample includes about 240,000 clones, roughly 80% seen only once; the top ten take 6% to 8%. The germline V gene encodes CDR1 SNHLY and CDR2 FYNNEI. The V and J ends lost 1 base and 5 bases, in that order; junction bases with no gene match: 6. CDR3 length: 15 residues. The gene calls are TRBV2 and TRBJ2-3, with 7 bases matching TRBD2. The source is a woman at least 80 years old with COVID-19, enrolled during active disease. Specimen: peripheral blood. The CDR3 coding sequence is TGTGCCAGCAGTGAAGAGAGCGGGGTGGGAGATACGCAGTATTTT. Protein product: CASSEESGVGDTQYF.